Below are 6 T cell receptor beta chains sequenced from a single sample in a study of lymphopenia after photon versus proton radiotherapy. Profiled with immunoSEQ multiplex PCR; TCRdb holds only in-frame clones, not every one. The sample has fewer than 70,000 clones, approximately 87% seen once; the top ten hold 10% to 12%. Sequenced here: peripheral blood, sampled from a patient treated with proton-based radiotherapy. The receptors were sampled from a man older than 75 with esophageal cancer.

The chain is built from TRBV9 and TRBJ2-2, with 11 bases lining up with TRBD2. The CDR3 contains 17 residues. CDR1 and CDR2 from the germline V gene are SGDLS and YYNGEE. The J segment lost 1 base and the V segment lost 5 bases, leaving 7 bases of the junction unmatched. CDR3 region: CASRFLGTSGNTGELFF. The CDR3 nucleotides are TGTGCCAGCAGGTTTCTGGGGACTAGCGGGAACACCGGGGAGCTGTTTTTT.

The chain carries TRBV7-3 and TRBJ2-3; a weak D match, TRBD1 (6 bases). Germline V gene lookup returns CDR1 SGHTA and CDR2 FQGTGA. The ends were cut back, 3 bases at V and 3 bases at J, with 7 bases in the middle. This CDR3 is 13 amino acids long. CDR3 coding DNA: TGTGCCAGCAGCTTGGACAGAACAGATACGCAGTATTTT. It is translated as CASSLDRTDTQYF.

The chain carries TRBV6-5 and TRBJ2-3; D is tentatively TRBD1 or TRBD2 (6 bases each). Germline CDR1 MNHEY, CDR2 SVGAGI. This CDR3 contains 15 residues. V gave up 2 bases and J gave up 0 bases, with 9 bases separating them. CDR3 loop: CASSYQGRSTDTQYF. The CDR3, as DNA: TGTGCCAGCAGTTACCAGGGGAGGAGCACAGATACGCAGTATTTT.

This rearrangement joins TRBV2 to TRBJ1-2; TRBD1 matches at 11 bases. The CDR3 runs 15 residues. Trimming at V came to 6 bases and at J to 7 bases, leaving 10 bases not matched to a gene. The germline V gene encodes CDR1 SNHLY and CDR2 FYNNEI. CDR3 sequence reads: CASRSGTGGSGGYTF. In DNA, the CDR3 is TGTGCCAGCAGGTCCGGGACAGGGGGATCGGGTGGCTACACCTTC.

This chain connects TRBV28 to TRBJ1-5, with D hard to call. The CDR3 loop spans 13 amino acids. The germline V gene encodes CDR1 MDHEN and CDR2 SYDVKM. Trimming pared 2 bases from V and 6 bases from J, leaving 8 bases between. Here the CDR3 DNA reads TGTGCCAGCAGTTTAATAGGGCTTCAGCCCCAGCATTTT. Translated, it gives CASSLIGLQPQHF. Combining the CDR3 with reference TRBV28 and TRBJ1-5 gives the whole variable domain DVKVTQSSRYLVKRTGEKVFLECVQDMDHENMFWYRQDPGLGLRLIYFSYDVKMKEKGDIPEGYSVSREKKERFSLILESASTNQTSMYLCASSLIGLQPQHFGDGTRLSIL.

The J gene is TRBJ2-3, the V gene TRBV15; perhaps D is TRBD1 or TRBD2 (6 bases each). CDR1 is LNHNV and CDR2 is YYDKDF in the germline V gene (reference sequence). CDR3 length: 16 amino acids. Trimming took 0 bases from V and 5 from J, leaving 15 bases between them. CDR3 region: CATSRDQIRGGDTQYF. The CDR3 DNA reads TGTGCCACCAGCAGAGATCAAATCAGGGGAGGAGATACGCAGTATTTT. The variable domain in full, with the rest retrieved from reference TRBV15 and TRBJ2-3, is DAMVIQNPRYQVTQFGKPVTLSCSQTLNHNVMYWYQQKSSQAPKLLFHYYDKDFNNEADTPDNFQSRRPNTSFCFLDIRSPGLGDTAMYLCATSRDQIRGGDTQYFGPGTRLTVL.